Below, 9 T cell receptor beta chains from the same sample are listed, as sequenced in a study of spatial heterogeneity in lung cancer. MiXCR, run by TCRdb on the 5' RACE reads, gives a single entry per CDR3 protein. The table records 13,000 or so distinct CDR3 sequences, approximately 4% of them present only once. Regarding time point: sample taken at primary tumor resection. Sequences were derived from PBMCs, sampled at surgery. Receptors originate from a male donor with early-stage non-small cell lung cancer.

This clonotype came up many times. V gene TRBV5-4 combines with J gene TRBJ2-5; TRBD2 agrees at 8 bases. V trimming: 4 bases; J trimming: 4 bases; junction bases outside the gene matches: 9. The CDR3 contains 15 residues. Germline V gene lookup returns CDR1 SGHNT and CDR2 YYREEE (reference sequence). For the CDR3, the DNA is TGTGCCAGCAGCCCTGGCGCGGGGGGAGCAGAGACCCAGTACTTC. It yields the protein CASSPGAGGAETQYF.

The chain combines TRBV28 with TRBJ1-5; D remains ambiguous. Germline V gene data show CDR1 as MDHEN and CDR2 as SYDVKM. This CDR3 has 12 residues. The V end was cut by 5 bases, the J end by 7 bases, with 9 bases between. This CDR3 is CASSASIQPQHF. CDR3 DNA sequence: TGTGCCAGCAGTGCATCCATACAGCCCCAGCATTTT.

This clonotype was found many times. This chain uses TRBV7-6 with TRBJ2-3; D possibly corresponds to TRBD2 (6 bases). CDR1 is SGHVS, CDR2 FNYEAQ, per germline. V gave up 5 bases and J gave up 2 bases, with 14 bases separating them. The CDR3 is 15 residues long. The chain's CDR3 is CASSVGDSSTDTQYF. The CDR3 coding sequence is TGTGCCAGCAGCGTAGGGGACTCGTCCACAGATACGCAGTATTTT.

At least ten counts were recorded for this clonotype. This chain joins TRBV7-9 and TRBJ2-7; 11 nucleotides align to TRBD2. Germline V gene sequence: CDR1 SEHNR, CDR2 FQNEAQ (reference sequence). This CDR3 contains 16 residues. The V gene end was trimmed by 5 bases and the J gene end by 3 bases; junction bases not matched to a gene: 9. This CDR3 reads CASSVRETSGIYEQYF. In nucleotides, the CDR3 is TGTGCCAGCAGCGTCAGAGAGACTAGCGGGATCTACGAGCAGTACTTC. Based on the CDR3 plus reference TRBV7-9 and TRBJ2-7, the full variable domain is DTGVSQNPRHKITKRGQNVTFRCDPISEHNRLYWYRQTLGQGPEFLTYFQNEAQLEKSRLLSDRFSAERPKGSFSTLEIQRTEQGDSAMYLCASSVRETSGIYEQYFGPGTRLTVT.

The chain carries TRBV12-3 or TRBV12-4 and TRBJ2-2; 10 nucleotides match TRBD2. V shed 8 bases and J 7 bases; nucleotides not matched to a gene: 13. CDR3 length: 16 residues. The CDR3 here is CASAPVTSGNIGELFF. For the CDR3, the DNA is TGTGCCAGCGCCCCTGTTACTAGCGGGAATATCGGGGAGCTGTTTTTT.

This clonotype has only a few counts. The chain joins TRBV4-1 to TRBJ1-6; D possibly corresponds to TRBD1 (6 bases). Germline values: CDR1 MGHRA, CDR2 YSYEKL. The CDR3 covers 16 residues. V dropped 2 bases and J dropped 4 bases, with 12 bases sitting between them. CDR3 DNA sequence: TGCGCCAGCAGCCAACCACAGGGTCCTTATAATTCACCCCTCCACTTT. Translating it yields CASSQPQGPYNSPLHF.

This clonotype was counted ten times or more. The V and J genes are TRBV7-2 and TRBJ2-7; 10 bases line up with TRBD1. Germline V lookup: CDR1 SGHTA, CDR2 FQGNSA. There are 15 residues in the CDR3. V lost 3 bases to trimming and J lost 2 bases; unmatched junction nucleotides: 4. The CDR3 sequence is CASSLPGQGTYEQYF. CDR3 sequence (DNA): TGTGCCAGCAGCTTGCCGGGACAGGGGACCTACGAGCAGTACTTC.

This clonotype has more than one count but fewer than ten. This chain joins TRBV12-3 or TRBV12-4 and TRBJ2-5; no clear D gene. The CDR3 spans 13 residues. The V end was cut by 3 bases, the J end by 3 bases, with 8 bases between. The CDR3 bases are TGTGCCAGCAGTTTTATGCCGGAAGAGACCCAGTACTTC. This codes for CASSFMPEETQYF.

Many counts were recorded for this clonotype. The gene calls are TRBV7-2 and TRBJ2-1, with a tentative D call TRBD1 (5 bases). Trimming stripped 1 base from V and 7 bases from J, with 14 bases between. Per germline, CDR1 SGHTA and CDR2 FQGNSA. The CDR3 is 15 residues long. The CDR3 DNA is TGTGCCAGCAGCTTAGGGTCTTGGCAGGGAAATGAGCAGTTCTTC. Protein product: CASSLGSWQGNEQFF.